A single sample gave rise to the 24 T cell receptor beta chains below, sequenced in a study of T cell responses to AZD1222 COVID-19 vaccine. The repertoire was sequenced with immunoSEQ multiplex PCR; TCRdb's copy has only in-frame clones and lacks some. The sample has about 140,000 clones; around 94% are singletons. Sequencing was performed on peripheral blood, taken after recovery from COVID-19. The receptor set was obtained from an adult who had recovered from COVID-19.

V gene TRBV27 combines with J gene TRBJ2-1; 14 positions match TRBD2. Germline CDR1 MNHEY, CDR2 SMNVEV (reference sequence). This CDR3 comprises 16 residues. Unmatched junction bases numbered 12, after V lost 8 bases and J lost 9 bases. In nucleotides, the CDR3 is TGTGCCAGCGAGACTAGCGGGAGGGCCAAATTCGGTGAGCAGTTCTTC. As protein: CASETSGRAKFGEQFF.

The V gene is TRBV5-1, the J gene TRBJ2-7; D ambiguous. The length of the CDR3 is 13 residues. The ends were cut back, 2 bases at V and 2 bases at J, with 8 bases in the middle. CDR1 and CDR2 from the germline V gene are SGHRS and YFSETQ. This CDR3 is CASSFVTAYEQYF. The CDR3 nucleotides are TGCGCCAGCAGCTTCGTCACCGCCTACGAGCAGTACTTC.

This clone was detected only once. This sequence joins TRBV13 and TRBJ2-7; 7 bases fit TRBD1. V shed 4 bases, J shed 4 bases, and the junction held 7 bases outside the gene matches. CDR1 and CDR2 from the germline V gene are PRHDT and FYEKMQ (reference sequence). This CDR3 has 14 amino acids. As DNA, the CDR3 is TGTGCCAGCAGCTCAATGGGACAGAGTTACGAGCAGTACTTC. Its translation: CASSSMGQSYEQYF.

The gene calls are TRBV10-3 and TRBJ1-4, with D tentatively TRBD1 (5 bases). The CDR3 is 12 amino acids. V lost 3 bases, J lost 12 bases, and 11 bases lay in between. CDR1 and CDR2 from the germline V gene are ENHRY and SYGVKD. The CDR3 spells CAISEIRGELFF. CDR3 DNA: TGTGCCATCAGTGAAATACGGGGGGAACTGTTTTTT.

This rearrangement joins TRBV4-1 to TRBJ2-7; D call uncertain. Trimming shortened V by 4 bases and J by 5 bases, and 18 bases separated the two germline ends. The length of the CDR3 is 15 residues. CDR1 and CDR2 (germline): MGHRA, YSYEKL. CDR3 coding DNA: TGCGCCAGCAGCCGTGAACCCCAGGTTTTTGACGAGCAGTACTTC. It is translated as CASSREPQVFDEQYF.

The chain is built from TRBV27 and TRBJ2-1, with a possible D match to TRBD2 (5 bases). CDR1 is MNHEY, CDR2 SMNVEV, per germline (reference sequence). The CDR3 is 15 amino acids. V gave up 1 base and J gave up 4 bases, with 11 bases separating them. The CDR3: CASSLFYGEYNEQFF. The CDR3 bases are TGTGCCAGCAGTTTATTTTACGGGGAATACAATGAGCAGTTCTTC.

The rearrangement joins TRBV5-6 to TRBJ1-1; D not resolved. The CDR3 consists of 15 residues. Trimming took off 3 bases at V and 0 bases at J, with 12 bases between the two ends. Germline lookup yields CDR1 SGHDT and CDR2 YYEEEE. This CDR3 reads CASSSLQSMNTEAFF. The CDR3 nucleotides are TGTGCCAGCAGCTCCCTACAGAGTATGAACACTGAAGCTTTCTTT.

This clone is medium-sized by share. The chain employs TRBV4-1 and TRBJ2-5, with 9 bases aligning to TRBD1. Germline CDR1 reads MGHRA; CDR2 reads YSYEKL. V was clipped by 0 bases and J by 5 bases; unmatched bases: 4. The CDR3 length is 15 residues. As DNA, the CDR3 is TGCGCCAGCAGCCAAGAACAGGGGGCGCGGGAGACCCAGTACTTC. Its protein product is CASSQEQGARETQYF.

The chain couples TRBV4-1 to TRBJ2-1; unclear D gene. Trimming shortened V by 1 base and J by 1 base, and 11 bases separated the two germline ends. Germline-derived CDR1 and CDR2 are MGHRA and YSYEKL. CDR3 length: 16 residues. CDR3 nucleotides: TGCGCCAGCAGCCAAGTGGGTATCCTTTCCTACAATGAGCAGTTCTTC. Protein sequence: CASSQVGILSYNEQFF.

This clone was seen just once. The CDR3 is CASSREGRAGNTIYF. The CDR3 DNA follows: TGTGCCAGCTCACGGGAGGGTCGCGCTGGAAACACCATATATTTT. This chain connects TRBV18 to TRBJ1-3, with no clear D. V lost 4 bases and J 2 bases, leaving 12 bases between the germline ends. Germline lookup yields CDR1 KGHSH and CDR2 LQKENI. This CDR3 region has 15 residues.

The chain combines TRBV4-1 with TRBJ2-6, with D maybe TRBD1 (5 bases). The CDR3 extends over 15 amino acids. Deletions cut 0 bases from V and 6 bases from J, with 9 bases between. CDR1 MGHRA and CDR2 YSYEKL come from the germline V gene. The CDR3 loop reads CASSQEAGMANVLTF. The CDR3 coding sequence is TGCGCCAGCAGCCAAGAAGCAGGGATGGCCAACGTCCTGACTTTC.

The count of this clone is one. Written as DNA, the CDR3 is TGTGCCATCAGTGATTGGGGAGGGTTACTCAATGAGCAGTTCTTC. Translated, it gives CAISDWGGLLNEQFF. V gene TRBV10-3 combines with J gene TRBJ2-1; 7 bases map to TRBD2. V lost 3 bases and J lost 6; bases outside the gene matches: 8. Germline CDR1 is ENHRY and CDR2 is SYGVKD. The CDR3 length is 15 residues.

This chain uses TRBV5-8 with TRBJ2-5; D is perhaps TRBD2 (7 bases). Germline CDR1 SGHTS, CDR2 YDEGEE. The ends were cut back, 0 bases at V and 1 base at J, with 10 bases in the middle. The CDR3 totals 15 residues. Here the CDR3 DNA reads TGTGCCAGCAGCTTGGCGGGGGGCTCCCAAGAGACCCAGTACTTC. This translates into CASSLAGGSQETQYF.

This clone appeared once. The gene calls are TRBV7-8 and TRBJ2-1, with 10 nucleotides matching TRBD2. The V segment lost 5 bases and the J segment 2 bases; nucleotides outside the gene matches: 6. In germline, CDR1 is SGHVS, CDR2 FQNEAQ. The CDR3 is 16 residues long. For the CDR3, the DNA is TGTGCCAGCAGCCGCACTAGCGGGAATACCTACAATGAGCAGTTCTTC. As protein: CASSRTSGNTYNEQFF. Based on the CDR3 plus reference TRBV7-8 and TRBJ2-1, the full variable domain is GAGVSQSPRYKVAKRGQDVALRCDPISGHVSLFWYQQALGQGPEFLTYFQNEAQLDKSGLPSDRFFAERPEGSVSTLKIQRTQQEDSAVYLCASSRTSGNTYNEQFFGPGTRLTVL.

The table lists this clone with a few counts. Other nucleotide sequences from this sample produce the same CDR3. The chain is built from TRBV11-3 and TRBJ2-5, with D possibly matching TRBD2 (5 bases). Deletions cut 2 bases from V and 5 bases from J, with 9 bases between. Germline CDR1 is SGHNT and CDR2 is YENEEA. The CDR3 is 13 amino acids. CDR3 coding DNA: TGTGCCAGCAGCTTACGGGGAGAGGAGACCCAGTACTTC. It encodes CASSLRGEETQYF. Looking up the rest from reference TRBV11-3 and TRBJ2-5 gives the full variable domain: EAGVVQSPRYKIIEKKQPVAFWCNPISGHNTLYWYLQNLGQGPELLIRYENEEAVDDSQLPKDRFSAERLKGVDSTLKIQPAELGDSAVYLCASSLRGEETQYFGPGTRLLVL.

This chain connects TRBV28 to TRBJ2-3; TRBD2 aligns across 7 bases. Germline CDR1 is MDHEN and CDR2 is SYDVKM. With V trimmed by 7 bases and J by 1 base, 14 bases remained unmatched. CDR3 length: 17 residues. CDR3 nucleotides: TGTGCCAGCACTCCGGGGCGGGAGAAGCGGGGCACAGATACGCAGTATTTT. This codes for CASTPGREKRGTDTQYF.

The CDR3 DNA sequence: TGTGCCAGCAGTTTAAGGAAGTCCGGGGCCAACGTCCTGACTTTC. It specifies CASSLRKSGANVLTF. The chain carries TRBV28 and TRBJ2-6; D not resolved. Germline V gene sequence: CDR1 MDHEN, CDR2 SYDVKM. The CDR3 loop spans 15 amino acids. V lost 2 bases and J 4 bases, leaving 9 bases between the germline ends.

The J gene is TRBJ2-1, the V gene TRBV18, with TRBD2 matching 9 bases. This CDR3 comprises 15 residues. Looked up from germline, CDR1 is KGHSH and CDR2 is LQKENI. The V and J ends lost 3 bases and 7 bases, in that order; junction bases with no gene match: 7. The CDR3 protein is CASSPMSSGRNEQFF. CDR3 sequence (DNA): TGTGCCAGCTCACCGATGTCGAGCGGGAGGAATGAGCAGTTCTTC.

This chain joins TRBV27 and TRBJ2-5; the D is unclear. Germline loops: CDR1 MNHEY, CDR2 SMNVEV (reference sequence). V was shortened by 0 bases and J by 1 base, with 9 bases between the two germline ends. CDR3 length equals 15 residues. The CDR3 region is CASSLSSRFQETQYF. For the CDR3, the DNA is TGTGCCAGCAGTTTATCGTCCCGGTTCCAAGAGACCCAGTACTTC.

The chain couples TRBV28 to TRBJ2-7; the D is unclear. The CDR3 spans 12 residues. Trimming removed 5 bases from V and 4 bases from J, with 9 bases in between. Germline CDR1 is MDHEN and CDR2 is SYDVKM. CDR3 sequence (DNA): TGTGCCAGCAGTCAAGCCGGTTACGAGCAGTACTTC. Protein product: CASSQAGYEQYF.

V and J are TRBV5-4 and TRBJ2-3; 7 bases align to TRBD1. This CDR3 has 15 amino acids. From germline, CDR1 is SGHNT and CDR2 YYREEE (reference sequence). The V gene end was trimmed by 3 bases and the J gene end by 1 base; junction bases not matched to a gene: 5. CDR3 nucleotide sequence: TGTGCCAGCAGCTATGGGACAGCGCGCACAGATACGCAGTATTTT. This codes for CASSYGTARTDTQYF.

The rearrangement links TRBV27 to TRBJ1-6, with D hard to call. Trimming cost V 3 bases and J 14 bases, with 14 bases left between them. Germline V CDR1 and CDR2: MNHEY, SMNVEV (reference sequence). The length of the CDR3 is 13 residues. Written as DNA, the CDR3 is TGTGCCAGCAGTTTGCCCGGCGGGCCGACCCTCCACTTT. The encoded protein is CASSLPGGPTLHF.

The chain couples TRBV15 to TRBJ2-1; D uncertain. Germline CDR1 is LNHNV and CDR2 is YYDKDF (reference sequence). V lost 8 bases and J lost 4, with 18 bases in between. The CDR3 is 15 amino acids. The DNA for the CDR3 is TGTGCCACCCTAGGTATTGGTAGCCCATACAATGAGCAGTTCTTC. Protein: CATLGIGSPYNEQFF.

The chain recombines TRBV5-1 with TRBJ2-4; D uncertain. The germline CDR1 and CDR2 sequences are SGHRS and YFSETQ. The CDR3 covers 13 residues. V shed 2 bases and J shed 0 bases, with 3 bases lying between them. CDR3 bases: TGCGCCAGCAGCTTTACAGCCAAAAACATTCAGTACTTC. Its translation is CASSFTAKNIQYF.